This T cell receptor beta chain was observed in a study of blood T cell repertoires in COVID-19 (dated by TCRdb to 2018 to 2020). With regard to the full study: Samples from collaborators originated in the United States, Italy and Spain and spanned both the acute and convalescent phases of COVID-19. The sample metadata nearly always contained a de-identified subject ID, COVID-19 status, age in years and sex. Subjects who had been exposed to COVID-19, were actively infected with it, or had recovered from it provided the deeply sampled blood TCRbeta repertoires that made up the dataset. A freely available public database, intended as a resource for researchers studying the immune response to SARS-CoV-2, is where the repertoires were released. Where available, HLA class I and class II types were taken from metadata supplied by the sample provider and were not determined by assay-based typing. The material from the prospective study consisted of cDNA or gDNA derived from T cells, B-cell-depleted T cells, or PBMCs. Samples came from the ongoing ImmuneRACE study (first 160 participants) plus 1,254 subjects from 6 global collaborators. Results and caveats for the whole study, not just this receptor: The amount of clinical and demographic metadata varied by source and participant and was provided uncurated.

In Seattle, one collaborating source enrolled patients while the infection was active and tracked those patients longitudinally over the course of disease. The collaborating institutions used their own protocols to collect whole blood in K2EDTA tubes. For TCRbeta analysis, collaborators shipped samples as frozen whole blood, isolated PBMCs, or DNA extracted from either of those sample types. Comments on this clone: Its antigen remains unidentified. One base away there is no much larger clone; base qualities are not given.

TCRbeta CDR3 regions were amplified from genomic DNA by means of the immunoSEQ Assay, a bias-controlled multiplex PCR. The source study handled its data this way. Nucleated cell counts per sample were estimated from amplification of reference gene primers within the assay. Sequence reads were collapsed and filtered to measure the absolute abundance of every unique TCRbeta CDR3 rearrangement. For each sample, productive Simpson clonality was calculated as the square root of Simpson's diversity index across productive rearrangements. TCRdb carries this immuneACCESS record with in-frame sequences only. Its versions omit some clonotypes, under half of them owing to an unresolved V gene in the studies checked, with the rest unexplained. V and J calls and clone size come straight from that table; D and trimming were deduced from the DNA. Recorded for this sample are around 370,000 clones; over 80% of them occurred a single time. The ten largest account for around 6% of the sample.

According to the germline V gene (reference sequence), CDR1 reads SGHNT and CDR2 reads YYREEE. V is pruned by 4 bases and J by 2 bases, leaving 4 bases of the junction without a gene match. From cysteine to phenylalanine, the CDR3 is 15 amino acids long. Just the 45-base CDR3 DNA is kept, in frame starting at base 1. The rearrangement combines TRBV5-4 with TRBJ1-5; TRBD1 matches 9 bases in the middle. Sequences were obtained from peripheral blood. The receptor was isolated from a woman aged 50 to 60 with COVID-19, enrolled during active disease. The CDR3 in this case is CASSPGTGRNQPQHF. The DNA sequence follows: TGTGCCAGCAGCCCGGGGACAGGGCGCAATCAGCCCCAGCATTTT.